What follows describes a single TCR beta chain. Methods used by the authors: Cell counts per sample came from amplifying reference gene primers. The data were produced by immunoSEQ multiplex PCR, yet TCRdb's version contains in-frame clones alone and is incomplete. V, J and clone size derive from that table, while D and trimming were established from the DNA sequence. Of roughly 250,000 clones in the sample, 81% are singletons; the top ten hold 2.5% to 3%. These data belong to a study of blood T cell repertoires in COVID-19. Study-wide background: Samples representing acute and convalescent COVID-19 were sourced from the United States, Italy and Spain. PBMCs, B-cell-depleted T cells, or T cells provided the cDNA or gDNA that made up the material.

Germline CDR1 and CDR2: MRHNA and SNTAGT. The CDR3 has 15 amino acids. Trimming cost V 4 bases and J 7 bases; bases outside gene matches: 9. Material for sequencing was peripheral blood. The TCR originated in a woman in her sixties or seventies with active or convalescent COVID-19. The genes are TRBV6-4 and TRBJ1-4, with 7 bases that match TRBD1. The CDR3 spells CASSAQTGVGEKLFF. In DNA, the CDR3 is TGTGCCAGCAGTGCACAAACAGGGGTTGGTGAAAAACTGTTTTTT.